The T cell receptor (beta chain) under discussion was sequenced for a study of kidney transplant recipient with SARS-CoV-2 infection. The length of the CDR3 is 14 residues. CDR1 is LGHDT and CDR2 is YNNKEL in the germline V gene (reference sequence). Of note for this clonotype: A much larger clone differs by one base, so this may be a read error.

A single record per CDR3 protein comes from TCRdb applying MiXCR to the reads. The table shows roughly 250,000 distinct CDR3 sequences, with about 28% occurring only once. This receptor was identified in a male patient aged 25-45 years who had COVID-19 and was a kidney transplant recipient. Part of the T cells may come from the graft donor. This chain joins TRBV3-1 and TRBJ1-2; perhaps TRBD1 as D (5 bases). The source material was a blood sample, sampled at baseline and between days 110 and 120 from a kidney transplant recipient. The CDR3, as DNA: TGTGCCAGCAGCCAAGACTCCAGGGATAGTGGCTACGCCTTC. Translating it yields CASSQDSRDSGYAF.